Listed here are 14 T cell receptor beta chains from one sample, sequenced in a study of blood T cells in healthy people across ages (dated by TCRdb to about 2015). Libraries came from 5' RACE. Instrument on record: Illumina HiSeq 2500. The second PCR ran for roughly 7 to 12 cycles and used a J-beta primer mix along with a sample-barcoded 5' primer. TCRdb passed the public sequencing reads through fastp at Q25 and MiXCR, retaining productive beta sequences. Each CDR3 protein appears once, grouped with its most common genes and DNA. The sample table shows under 1,000,000 distinct CDR3 sequences, and around 45% are seen once. In total, the top ten clones hold about a sixth of the sample. Sequenced material: blood. The receptors here all came from a man of 80 years or more in good health.

Of note for this clonotype: At one boundary the junction diverges from the germline segment, which might be a read error. The rearrangement uses TRBV6-5 and TRBJ1-2; 12 nucleotides match TRBD1. The CDR3 is made up of 16 amino acids. Germline V gives CDR1 MNHEY, CDR2 SVGAGI. The CDR3 sequence is CATSGGQGALSYGHTF. CDR3 coding DNA: TGTGCCACCAGCGGGGGACAGGGGGCCCTATCCTATGGCCACACCTTC.

The chain combines TRBV30 with TRBJ1-5, with unresolved D. This CDR3 has 15 residues. The V gene's germline CDR1 is GTSNPN and CDR2 SVGIG (reference sequence). Trimming pared 0 bases from V and 1 base from J, leaving 10 bases between. The CDR3 here is CAWSVDGKSNQPQHF. The CDR3 DNA is TGTGCCTGGAGTGTAGACGGGAAGAGCAATCAGCCCCAGCATTTT.

CDR3 protein: CSARESNQPQHF. The CDR3 DNA follows: TGCAGTGCTAGGGAGAGTAATCAGCCCCAGCATTTT. This sequence joins TRBV20-1 and TRBJ1-5; D call uncertain. Trimming left V 3 bases short and J 4 bases short, with 7 bases between. The V gene's germline CDR1 is DFQATT and CDR2 SNEGSKA (reference sequence). The CDR3 contains 12 residues.

The CDR3 coding sequence is TGTGCCACCAGTGATGAACGAGTTTCTAATCAGCCCCAGCATTTT. It yields the protein CATSDERVSNQPQHF. The chain links TRBV24-1 to TRBJ1-5; D is undetermined. Germline lookup yields CDR1 KGHDR and CDR2 SFDVKD. Trimming pared 3 bases from V and 4 bases from J, leaving 12 bases between. The CDR3 consists of 15 residues.

This rearrangement joins TRBV3-1 to TRBJ2-1; no clear D. Germline V gene lookup returns CDR1 LGHDT and CDR2 YNNKEL (reference sequence). Trimming removed 1 base at V and 1 base at J, with 8 bases between. The CDR3 sequence is 15 residues long. Here the CDR3 reads CASSQGRISYNEQFF. CDR3 DNA: TGTGCCAGCAGCCAAGGACGGATTTCCTACAATGAGCAGTTCTTC.

The chain employs TRBV29-1 and TRBJ2-4; D is uncertain. V lost 3 bases to trimming and J lost 6 bases, with 6 bases between them. CDR3 length: 11 amino acids. Per the germline V gene, CDR1 is SQVTM and CDR2 is ANQGSEA. In nucleotides, the CDR3 is TGCAGCGTTGACAGCGCAAACATTCAGTACTTC. Translation: CSVDSANIQYF.

This clonotype was detected only a few times. The chain has TRBV20-1 and TRBJ2-5; the match to TRBD1 covers 7 bases. This CDR3 region has 13 residues. Germline V gene data show CDR1 as DFQATT and CDR2 as SNEGSKA (reference sequence). The trim removed 5 bases at V and 2 bases at J, leaving 5 bases unmatched. CDR3 sequence (DNA): TGCAGTGCTGGACAGGACGGGCAAGAGACCCAGTACTTC. This sequence encodes CSAGQDGQETQYF.

For this clonotype: The junction departs from germline at one end; a sequencing error may be responsible. This chain joins TRBV20-1 and TRBJ2-1; 9 nucleotides agree with TRBD2. The CDR3 has 19 residues. Germline V CDR1 and CDR2: DFQATT, SNEGSKA (reference sequence). The CDR3, as DNA: TGCAGTGCTCGAGAGACTAGCGGTATGCCCCCGCGGACATACATTGAGCAGTTCTTC. Protein sequence: CSARETSGMPPRTYIEQFF.

The V call is TRBV29-1, the J call TRBJ2-1; possibly TRBD1 for D (5 bases). Germline CDR1 and CDR2: SQVTM and ANQGSEA. The CDR3 is made up of 11 amino acids. The CDR3 reads CIGLWGGEQFF. For the CDR3, the DNA is TGCATCGGCCTGTGGGGCGGTGAGCAGTTCTTC.

The chain links TRBV7-6 to TRBJ2-7; the D call may be TRBD1 or TRBD2 (5 bases each). Trimming took off 0 bases at V and 5 bases at J, with 8 bases between the two ends. Per germline, CDR1 SGHVS and CDR2 FNYEAQ. The CDR3 runs to 13 residues. The CDR3 is CASSLARDDEQYF. The CDR3 DNA follows: TGTGCCAGCAGCTTAGCTCGGGACGACGAGCAGTACTTC. The full variable domain, completed using reference TRBV7-6 and TRBJ2-7, is GAGVSQSPRYKVTKRGQDVALRCDPISGHVSLYWYRQALGQGPEFLTYFNYEAQQDKSGLPNDRFSAERPEGSISTLTIQRTEQRDSAMYRCASSLARDDEQYFGPGTRLTVT.

The chain has TRBV7-3 and TRBJ2-1; unclear D gene. Per the germline V gene, CDR1 is SGHTA and CDR2 is FQGTGA. V was shortened by 5 bases and J by 1 base, with 15 bases between the two germline ends. The CDR3 sequence is 16 residues long. In DNA form, the CDR3 reads TGTGCCAGCAGCCCCCGCGGCAGGTCGTCCTACAATGAGCAGTTCTTC. It encodes CASSPRGRSSYNEQFF. The full variable domain, with the rest looked up from reference TRBV7-3 and TRBJ2-1, is GAGVSQTPSNKVTEKGKYVELRCDPISGHTALYWYRQSLGQGPEFLIYFQGTGAADDSGLPNDRFFAVRPEGSVSTLKIQRTERGDSAVYLCASSPRGRSSYNEQFFGPGTRLTVL.

This clonotype was detected a few times. The chain recombines TRBV7-2 with TRBJ2-3; D perhaps matches TRBD2 (6 bases). CDR1 is SGHTA and CDR2 is FQGNSA in the germline V gene. The CDR3 is made up of 13 amino acids. Trimming removed 3 bases from V and 7 bases from J, with 11 bases in between. This CDR3 reads CASSFPGTYTQYF. The CDR3, as DNA: TGTGCCAGCAGCTTCCCCGGGACTTATACGCAGTATTTT.

Regarding this clonotype: It may be a read error: a sequence one base away is much more abundant. This chain uses TRBV5-1 with TRBJ2-1; 8 bases match TRBD1. The V gene end was trimmed by 3 bases and the J gene end by 8 bases; junction bases not matched to a gene: 7. Germline V gene lookup returns CDR1 SGHRS and CDR2 YFSETQ. The CDR3 loop spans 14 amino acids. The CDR3 region has the DNA TGCGCCAGCAGCTCGGTGGCAGGGGGCGATGAGCAGTTCTTC. It is translated as CASSSVAGGDEQFF.

Comments on this clonotype: This clone may be a read error of a much larger clone one base away. The CDR3 protein is CSVHSPGVCNEQFF. The DNA for the CDR3 is TGCAGCGTTCACAGCCCCGGGGTCTGCAATGAGCAGTTCTTC. The chain uses TRBV29-1 and TRBJ2-1, with TRBD2 as a possible D gene (5 bases). Per the germline V gene, CDR1 is SQVTM and CDR2 is ANQGSEA. Deletions cut 5 bases from V and 6 bases from J, with 17 bases between. The CDR3 length is 14 residues.